Listed here are 25 T cell receptor beta chains from one sample, sequenced in a study of T cell changes during pregnancy in multiple sclerosis. Only in-frame clones appear in the TCRdb table, and some are missing; sequencing was by immunoSEQ multiplex PCR. The data contain 98,000 or so clones, 85% to 95% of them singletons. Here the sequenced sample was peripheral blood, taken after pregnancy. The receptors shown here come from a female donor with multiple sclerosis, enrolled in a pregnancy study.

The CDR3 spells CASKQGGGAEAFF. CDR3 nucleotides: TGTGCCAGCAAACAAGGGGGTGGAGCTGAAGCTTTCTTT. The chain is built from TRBV28 and TRBJ1-1; possible D gene TRBD1, 6 bases. V was pared by 7 bases and J by 6 bases, with 15 bases between. The CDR3 is 13 residues long. Germline CDR1 MDHEN, CDR2 SYDVKM.

The V and J genes are TRBV27 and TRBJ2-2, with 7 positions matching TRBD1. V was pared by 6 bases and J by 5 bases, with 9 bases of the junction left unmatched. Germline CDR1 is MNHEY and CDR2 is SMNVEV (reference sequence). This CDR3 is built from 15 residues. The CDR3 reads CASRDGQAPTGELFF. CDR3 nucleotide sequence: TGTGCCAGCAGGGACGGACAGGCCCCGACCGGGGAGCTGTTTTTT.

This rearrangement joins TRBV5-1 to TRBJ2-1; 12 bases match TRBD1. CDR1 SGHRS and CDR2 YFSETQ come from the germline V gene. The CDR3 totals 17 residues. V shed 4 bases, J shed 4 bases, and the junction held 9 bases outside the gene matches. Written as DNA, the CDR3 is TGCGCCAGCAGCGGGGCGGGACAGGGGGCTTGGTACAATGAGCAGTTCTTC. It codes for CASSGAGQGAWYNEQFF.

This rearrangement joins TRBV5-4 to TRBJ2-7; 7 positions match TRBD2. V shed 4 bases, J shed 5 bases, and the junction held 18 bases outside the gene matches. Germline CDR1 and CDR2: SGHNT and YYREEE (reference sequence). The CDR3 runs 17 residues. The chain's CDR3 is CASSPTPSGSTRNEQYF. For the CDR3, the DNA is TGTGCCAGCAGCCCGACTCCTAGCGGATCCACGCGGAACGAGCAGTACTTC.

CDR3: CASSQVTGKGPQHF. The CDR3 DNA reads as TGTGCCAGTAGTCAGGTGACAGGGAAAGGGCCCCAGCATTTT. This chain links TRBV19 with TRBJ1-5, with 7 bases that match TRBD1. Germline V lookup: CDR1 LNHDA, CDR2 SQIVND (reference sequence). The length of the CDR3 is 14 residues. Germline trimming cut 5 bases from V and 9 bases from J; bases unmatched to any gene: 10. Variable domain in full (rest from reference TRBV19 and TRBJ1-5): DGGITQSPKYLFRKEGQNVTLSCEQNLNHDAMYWYRQDPGQGLRLIYYSQIVNDFQKGDIAEGYSVSREKKESFPLTVTSAQKNPTAFYLCASSQVTGKGPQHFGDGTRLSIL.

This clone turned up a few times. The chain combines TRBV30 with TRBJ1-1; no definite D call. CDR3 length: 12 amino acids. Trimming took off 5 bases at V and 2 bases at J, with 9 bases between the two ends. Germline loops: CDR1 GTSNPN, CDR2 SVGIG (reference sequence). CDR3 DNA sequence: TGTGCCTGGGCCGTTAGTAACACTGAAGCTTTCTTT. This gives the protein CAWAVSNTEAFF.

The chain employs TRBV30 and TRBJ2-7; the match to TRBD1 covers 10 bases. This CDR3 is built from 14 residues. Germline CDR1 GTSNPN, CDR2 SVGIG (reference sequence). Trimming at V came to 2 bases and at J to 2 bases, leaving 3 bases not matched to a gene. The CDR3 sequence: CAWSPGQGTYEQYF. As DNA, the CDR3 is TGTGCCTGGAGTCCGGGACAGGGGACCTACGAGCAGTACTTC.

The rearrangement links TRBV11-2 to TRBJ2-7, with D perhaps matching TRBD2 (5 bases). The CDR3 consists of 14 residues. V shed 1 base and J shed 4 bases, with 11 bases lying between them. CDR1 and CDR2 (germline): SGHAT, FQNNGV. CDR3 loop: CASSLAAVSYEQYF. CDR3 sequence (DNA): TGTGCCAGCAGCTTAGCAGCGGTGTCGTACGAGCAGTACTTC.

The rearrangement uses TRBV6-1 and TRBJ2-5, with D perhaps matching TRBD1 (7 bases). The CDR3 is 16 amino acids. CDR1 and CDR2 (germline): MNHNS, SASEGT. V was clipped by 2 bases and J by 5 bases, with 18 bases between them. This chain's CDR3 is CASSESAGGYTETQYF. The CDR3 DNA sequence: TGTGCCAGCAGTGAATCGGCAGGGGGGTATACGGAGACCCAGTACTTC.

The rearrangement uses TRBV6-5 and TRBJ1-1; a possible D gene is TRBD1 (5 bases). V lost 1 base and J 1 base, leaving 7 bases between the germline ends. CDR1 is MNHEY, CDR2 SVGAGI, per germline. This CDR3 has 14 residues. The CDR3 loop reads CASSYWQGNTEAFF. The CDR3 DNA is TGTGCCAGCAGTTACTGGCAGGGGAACACTGAAGCTTTCTTT.

V usage is TRBV7-8 and J usage is TRBJ2-7, with D possibly being TRBD2 (6 bases). The CDR3 runs to 15 residues. V shed 1 base and J shed 0 bases, with 10 bases lying between them. The germline V gene has CDR1 SGHVS and CDR2 FQNEAQ. The CDR3, as DNA: TGTGCCAGCAGCTTAGTGGAGGGGAACTCCTACGAGCAGTACTTC. Encoded protein: CASSLVEGNSYEQYF.

The chain combines TRBV7-2 with TRBJ1-1, with a weak D call TRBD1 (5 bases). Trimming stripped 0 bases from V and 2 bases from J, with 7 bases between. The CDR3 spans 14 residues. Germline V lookup: CDR1 SGHTA, CDR2 FQGNSA. The DNA of the CDR3 is TGTGCCAGCAGCTTAGCGCGGGGCAACACTGAAGCTTTCTTT. Its protein is CASSLARGNTEAFF.

The CDR3 region has the DNA TGTGCCTGGAGTGACAGGGCCCCAAATGGCTACACCTTC. Protein sequence: CAWSDRAPNGYTF. This chain links TRBV30 with TRBJ1-2; the D gene is possibly TRBD1 (6 bases). Germline V lookup: CDR1 GTSNPN, CDR2 SVGIG (reference sequence). The length of the CDR3 is 13 residues. V dropped 1 base and J dropped 6 bases, with 12 bases sitting between them.

This rearrangement joins TRBV28 to TRBJ2-7; 12 bases match TRBD2. CDR3 size: 14 residues. Trimming removed 8 bases from V and 5 bases from J; junction bases left unmatched: 7. Germline V gene sequence: CDR1 MDHEN, CDR2 SYDVKM. The CDR3 protein is CASARLAGDHEQYF. The CDR3 DNA sequence: TGTGCCAGCGCCCGACTAGCGGGAGACCACGAGCAGTACTTC.

V is TRBV14 and J is TRBJ1-1; D unclear. The germline V gene encodes CDR1 SGHDN and CDR2 FVKESK. The CDR3 extends over 14 amino acids. Trimming removed 4 bases at V and 0 bases at J, with 9 bases between. The CDR3 spells CASSRAGMNTEAFF. The CDR3 bases are TGTGCCAGCAGCCGAGCGGGTATGAACACTGAAGCTTTCTTT.

The rearrangement uses TRBV15 and TRBJ1-4; TRBD1 is a possible D gene (6 bases). Germline V gives CDR1 LNHNV, CDR2 YYDKDF (reference sequence). Trimming left V 5 bases short and J 0 bases short, with 10 bases between. This CDR3 is 15 amino acids long. In DNA form, the CDR3 reads TGTGCCACCAGCGGATACAGGGCAACTAATGAAAAACTGTTTTTT. This codes for CATSGYRATNEKLFF.

The gene calls are TRBV5-4 and TRBJ1-2; weak D call: TRBD1 (5 bases). Trimming took 2 bases from V and 1 from J, leaving 12 bases between them. CDR1 and CDR2 (germline): SGHNT, YYREEE (reference sequence). The CDR3 has 15 residues. The CDR3 DNA follows: TGTGCCAGCAGCTTCGGTCAGGGTAATAACTATGGCTACACCTTC. Protein product: CASSFGQGNNYGYTF.

CDR3 sequence (DNA): TGTGCCAGCAGTTTGTATCCGGGACAGGGGAGCAATCAGCCCCAGCATTTT. Amino acids: CASSLYPGQGSNQPQHF. The V and J genes are TRBV28 and TRBJ1-5, with TRBD1 matching over 10 bases. Germline CDR1 reads MDHEN; CDR2 reads SYDVKM. The CDR3 sequence is 17 residues long. V dropped 3 bases and J dropped 1; count of bases not matched to a gene: 6.

The chain uses TRBV5-1 and TRBJ1-1, with 7 bases fitting TRBD1. CDR1 and CDR2 from the germline V gene are SGHRS and YFSETQ. CDR3 size: 17 residues. After removal of 0 bases from V and 0 bases from J, the junction contained 8 bases not matched to a gene. CDR3 amino acids: CASSLALQGLMNTEAFF. CDR3 sequence (DNA): TGCGCCAGCAGCTTGGCATTACAGGGGCTAATGAACACTGAAGCTTTCTTT.

This clone came up a few times. J is TRBJ2-1 and V is TRBV19, with TRBD2 matching over 12 bases. Per germline, CDR1 LNHDA and CDR2 SQIVND (reference sequence). V dropped 3 bases and J dropped 10; count of bases not matched to a gene: 7. The CDR3 runs 15 residues. In DNA form, the CDR3 reads TGTGCCAGTAGTATTGGGCTAGCGGGGGGGTCAGAGCAGTTCTTC. It codes for CASSIGLAGGSEQFF.

This sequence joins TRBV13 and TRBJ2-7, with a possible D match to TRBD1 (6 bases). Germline loops: CDR1 PRHDT, CDR2 FYEKMQ (reference sequence). The CDR3 is made up of 16 amino acids. The V end was cut by 3 bases, the J end by 2 bases, with 17 bases between. The CDR3 DNA reads as TGTGCCAGCAGCTTCGAAACAGACGGACAGACCTACGAGCAGTACTTC. Amino acid sequence: CASSFETDGQTYEQYF.

V and J are TRBV5-1 and TRBJ2-7; D is perhaps TRBD1 (5 bases). CDR3 length: 13 residues. Germline V CDR1 and CDR2: SGHRS, YFSETQ. The V gene lost 2 bases and the J gene lost 2 bases, with 8 bases spanning the gap. CDR3 bases: TGCGCCAGCAGCTTTTCAGGGCCCTACGAGCAGTACTTC. It translates to CASSFSGPYEQYF.

V and J are TRBV5-1 and TRBJ2-7; the match to TRBD1 covers 7 bases. Germline V gives CDR1 SGHRS, CDR2 YFSETQ. V gave up 1 base and J gave up 0 bases; unmatched junction bases: 4. This CDR3 is built from 15 residues. CDR3: CASSLTTGTSYEQYF. DNA for the CDR3: TGCGCCAGCAGCTTGACGACAGGGACCTCCTACGAGCAGTACTTC.

The chain recombines TRBV9 with TRBJ2-2; D might be TRBD2 (6 bases). V lost 1 base and J lost 4, with 11 bases in between. This CDR3 region has 15 residues. Germline V CDR1 and CDR2: SGDLS, YYNGEE. The CDR3 coding sequence is TGTGCCAGCAGCGTATTCCGGGAGCTCACCGGGGAGCTGTTTTTT. Its protein is CASSVFRELTGELFF.

This chain links TRBV7-9 with TRBJ1-4; 8 positions match TRBD1. Germline CDR1 reads SEHNR; CDR2 reads FQNEAQ (reference sequence). After removal of 5 bases from V and 10 bases from J, the junction contained 9 bases not matched to a gene. This CDR3 contains 14 residues. DNA of the CDR3: TGTGCCAGCAGCCAACAAACAGGGGGAGGAAAACTGTTTTTT. Amino acids: CASSQQTGGGKLFF.